These 30 T cell receptor beta chains came from one sample sequenced in a study of T cell responses to AZD1222 COVID-19 vaccine. TCRdb keeps only in-frame clones here, not all; method: immunoSEQ multiplex PCR. The sample records roughly 100,000 clones, roughly 87% being singletons. This specimen consisted of peripheral blood, obtained 28 days after the second AZD1222 dose. Receptor source: an adult who received the AZD1222 COVID-19 vaccine.

V is TRBV7-6 and J is TRBJ2-7, with 11 bases that match TRBD2. V shed 2 bases and J 2 bases; nucleotides not matched to a gene: 8. CDR1 SGHVS and CDR2 FNYEAQ come from the germline V gene. The length of the CDR3 is 17 residues. The DNA of the CDR3 is TGTGCCAGCAGCTTAATGGGGGGGACTAGCGGAACCTACGAGCAGTACTTC. As protein: CASSLMGGTSGTYEQYF.

Worth noting for this clone: Germline is not matched at one junction end, which may reflect a read error. CDR3 DNA: TGTGCCAGCAGCTTGGCGGGGTATCCCAGTTTC. Amino acid sequence: CASSLAGYPSF. This chain links TRBV5-8 with TRBJ2-7; D might be TRBD2 (5 bases). The length of the CDR3 is 11 residues. Germline CDR1 is SGHTS and CDR2 is YDEGEE.

CDR3 amino acids: CASSGLADPYEQYF. CDR3 sequence (DNA): TGCGCCAGCAGTGGGCTAGCGGACCCCTACGAGCAGTACTTC. This rearrangement joins TRBV10-1 to TRBJ2-7; 7 bases map to TRBD2. The CDR3 spans 14 residues. Looked up from germline, CDR1 is WNHNN and CDR2 is SYGVQD (reference sequence). The V and J ends lost 4 bases and 2 bases, in that order; junction bases with no gene match: 5.

The rearrangement uses TRBV1 and TRBJ2-2; TRBD2 was called by the table and not checked on the DNA. TRBV1 is reported as a pseudogene. The CDR3 runs 15 residues. The CDR3 DNA reads TGCACCAGCTCGCCTAGCGGGAGGACCACCGGGGAGCTGTTTTTT. It specifies CTSSPSGRTTGELFF.

The chain links TRBV6-1 to TRBJ2-2, with a weak D call TRBD2 (5 bases). The CDR3 covers 15 residues. Germline V CDR1 and CDR2: MNHNS, SASEGT. V lost 1 base to trimming and J lost 3 bases, with 9 bases between them. The CDR3 spells CASSEEPRDTGELFF. In nucleotides, the CDR3 is TGTGCCAGCAGTGAAGAGCCGAGGGACACCGGGGAGCTGTTTTTT.

V is TRBV7-8 and J is TRBJ1-4; the D is unclear. Trimming removed 5 bases at V and 8 bases at J, with 12 bases between. From germline, CDR1 is SGHVS and CDR2 FQNEAQ. The CDR3 spans 13 residues. CDR3 bases: TGTGCCAGCAGCAGATTGGAGTCCGAAAAACTGTTTTTT. Its translation is CASSRLESEKLFF.

The DNA of the CDR3 is TGTGCCAGCAGCTCGACAGGGCTGGGGTTCTACGAGCAGTACTTC. Translation gives CASSSTGLGFYEQYF. The chain recombines TRBV7-9 with TRBJ2-7; TRBD1 matches 7 bases. CDR1 SEHNR and CDR2 FQNEAQ come from the germline V gene (reference sequence). The junction had 9 bases not matched to a gene; V was cut back by 4 bases and J by 3 bases. The CDR3 runs 15 residues.

This clone was counted once. CDR3 residues: CASSLMANTGELFF. CDR3 nucleotides: TGTGCCAGCAGTTTAATGGCGAACACCGGGGAGCTGTTTTTT. The chain joins TRBV28 to TRBJ2-2; D unresolved. The CDR3 runs to 14 residues. Looked up from germline, CDR1 is MDHEN and CDR2 is SYDVKM. The V and J ends lost 2 bases and 0 bases respectively, with 4 bases between them.

This clone was observed once. The chain has TRBV19 and TRBJ1-5; tentative D call: TRBD1 (5 bases). The CDR3 extends over 14 amino acids. Trimming took off 5 bases at V and 2 bases at J, with 10 bases between the two ends. In germline, CDR1 is LNHDA, CDR2 SQIVND (reference sequence). CDR3 bases: TGTGCCAGTAGTGATAGGGGTGGCAATCAGCCCCAGCATTTT. Encoded protein: CASSDRGGNQPQHF.

About this clone: Germline is not matched at one junction end, which may reflect a read error. The J gene is TRBJ2-7, the V gene TRBV10-1; 12 bases map to TRBD2. Per the germline V gene, CDR1 is WNHNN and CDR2 is SYGVQD (reference sequence). The CDR3 sequence is 14 residues long. The CDR3 loop reads CASSEQTSGSCIGF. CDR3 DNA sequence: TGCGCCAGCAGTGAACAGACTAGCGGGAGTTGTATCGGCTTC.

This rearrangement joins TRBV5-1 to TRBJ2-7; no definite D call. CDR1 and CDR2 (germline): SGHRS, YFSETQ. This CDR3 region has 14 residues. The V end lost 4 bases, the J end lost 2 bases, and 13 bases lay between the germline ends. The DNA for the CDR3 is TGCGCCAGCAGCCAAGCTGGGCATACCTACGAGCAGTACTTC. Translating gives CASSQAGHTYEQYF.

This clone was seen just once. V is TRBV4-2 and J is TRBJ2-3; 7 bases are shared with TRBD2. Germline-derived CDR1 and CDR2 are LGHNA and YNFKEQ. The CDR3 covers 15 residues. The ends lost 0 bases at V and 8 bases at J; junction bases unmatched: 8. The CDR3 protein is CASSQDIGGGVTQYF. The CDR3 bases are TGTGCCAGCAGCCAAGATATTGGCGGGGGTGTTACGCAGTATTTT.

V gene TRBV7-2 combines with J gene TRBJ1-4, with D maybe TRBD1 (6 bases). The CDR3 contains 14 residues. V was shortened by 1 base and J by 6 bases, with 9 bases between the two germline ends. In germline, CDR1 is SGHTA, CDR2 FQGNSA. CDR3 region: CASSLGGPDEKLFF. Written as DNA, the CDR3 is TGTGCCAGCAGCTTAGGGGGGCCCGATGAAAAACTGTTTTTT.

This chain joins TRBV5-1 and TRBJ1-2; TRBD1 matches at 9 bases. The V gene's germline CDR1 is SGHRS and CDR2 YFSETQ. V trimming: 3 bases; J trimming: 8 bases; junction bases outside the gene matches: 11. This CDR3 spans 15 amino acids. In DNA form, the CDR3 reads TGCGCCAGCAGCTCACGGACAGGGGCCTTGAGGGGCTACACCTTC. It encodes CASSSRTGALRGYTF.

The rearrangement links TRBV28 to TRBJ1-5; TRBD1 might be the D (6 bases). This CDR3 has 17 residues. V gave up 2 bases and J gave up 4 bases, with 18 bases separating them. Germline CDR1 reads MDHEN; CDR2 reads SYDVKM. CDR3 DNA sequence: TGTGCCAGCAGTTTACCGGGACACCAAGCGGGAAATCAGCCCCAGCATTTT. Translating gives CASSLPGHQAGNQPQHF.

There are a few counts of this clone. This CDR3 is CAISTTGAYNEQFF. CDR3 sequence (DNA): TGTGCCATCAGTACGACAGGGGCCTACAATGAGCAGTTCTTC. The rearrangement joins TRBV10-3 to TRBJ2-1, with TRBD1 matching 8 bases. Germline V gene lookup returns CDR1 ENHRY and CDR2 SYGVKD. Trimming cost V 5 bases and J 2 bases; bases outside gene matches: 2. This CDR3 has 14 residues.

This rearrangement joins TRBV11-2 to TRBJ2-3; D assignment may be TRBD1 or TRBD2 (5 bases each). CDR3 length: 12 residues. Per the germline V gene, CDR1 is SGHAT and CDR2 is FQNNGV. V was shortened by 5 bases and J by 6 bases, with 9 bases between the two germline ends. The CDR3 nucleotides are TGTGCCAGCAGCGGGTGGGGGGATACGCAGTATTTT. This translates into CASSGWGDTQYF.

This clone was observed a few times. J is TRBJ1-4 and V is TRBV19; D is undetermined. Germline assignment: CDR1 LNHDA and CDR2 SQIVND (reference sequence). The CDR3 covers 15 residues. V dropped 5 bases and J dropped 0 bases, with 10 bases sitting between them. In DNA form, the CDR3 reads TGTGCCAGTAGTCCGGGCTCTTCAACTAATGAAAAACTGTTTTTT. Translating it yields CASSPGSSTNEKLFF.

The chain has TRBV7-6 and TRBJ1-2, with unresolved D. Trimming cost V 1 base and J 4 bases, with 13 bases left between them. The CDR3 runs 15 residues. Germline CDR1 and CDR2: SGHVS and FNYEAQ. The CDR3 DNA sequence: TGTGCCAGCAGCTTAGGCGGAAGGGCCGCCTATGGCTACACCTTC. Translated: CASSLGGRAAYGYTF.

The chain carries TRBV19 and TRBJ2-3; a weak D match, TRBD2 (5 bases). Germline lookup yields CDR1 LNHDA and CDR2 SQIVND (reference sequence). The ends were cut back, 5 bases at V and 11 bases at J, with 14 bases in the middle. CDR3 length equals 12 residues. The CDR3 DNA is TGTGCCAGTAGTTCGCGCCCGAGCGGGCAGTATTTT. Amino acids: CASSSRPSGQYF. The full variable domain, with the rest looked up from reference TRBV19 and TRBJ2-3, is DGGITQSPKYLFRKEGQNVTLSCEQNLNHDAMYWYRQDPGQGLRLIYYSQIVNDFQKGDIAEGYSVSREKKESFPLTVTSAQKNPTAFYLCASSSRPSGQYFGPGTRLTVL.

The chain employs TRBV11-3 and TRBJ2-5; no reliable D call. The CDR3 loop spans 12 amino acids. Looked up from germline, CDR1 is SGHNT and CDR2 is YENEEA. The V gene lost 2 bases and the J gene lost 2 bases, with 3 bases spanning the gap. The CDR3 DNA sequence: TGTGCCAGCAGCTTAACACAAGAGACCCAGTACTTC. Amino acid sequence: CASSLTQETQYF.

The chain links TRBV12-3 or TRBV12-4 to TRBJ2-5, with unresolved D. This CDR3 comprises 12 residues. Trimming pared 5 bases from V and 5 bases from J, leaving 9 bases between. The DNA for the CDR3 is TGTGCCAGCAGTCTCCCTGGGGAGACCCAGTACTTC. Its protein is CASSLPGETQYF.

J is TRBJ1-5 and V is TRBV6-5; no clear D. CDR1 MNHEY and CDR2 SVGAGI come from the germline V gene. This CDR3 has 15 amino acids. V was cut by 0 bases and J by 4 bases, with 10 bases left in between. The CDR3 loop reads CASSYSATVNQPQHF. The CDR3 bases are TGTGCCAGCAGTTACTCGGCGACGGTAAATCAGCCCCAGCATTTT.

This clone has only a few counts. The chain has TRBV6-2 or TRBV6-3 and TRBJ1-1, with D hard to call. With 2 bases removed from V and 4 bases from J, the gap between germline ends came to 11 bases. Germline-derived CDR1 and CDR2 are MNHEY and SVGEGT. The CDR3 length is 14 residues. CDR3 nucleotides: TGTGCCAGCAGTTACCGGGCATTGGGCACTGAAGCTTTCTTT. This codes for CASSYRALGTEAFF.

The chain combines TRBV28 with TRBJ1-3, with D possibly matching TRBD1 (6 bases). Trimming took off 8 bases at V and 2 bases at J, with 10 bases between the two ends. Per germline, CDR1 MDHEN and CDR2 SYDVKM. This CDR3 has 13 residues. This CDR3 is CASAGTTGNTIYF. CDR3 nucleotide sequence: TGTGCCAGCGCCGGGACAACTGGAAACACCATATATTTT.

V usage is TRBV7-6 and J usage is TRBJ1-5; D is undetermined. This CDR3 is built from 14 residues. Germline V gene data show CDR1 as SGHVS and CDR2 as FNYEAQ. Trimming took 1 base from V and 7 from J, leaving 11 bases between them. The CDR3 sequence is CASSLGGVNQPQHF. CDR3 in DNA: TGTGCCAGCAGCTTAGGTGGGGTGAACCAGCCCCAGCATTTT.

This chain uses TRBV5-1 with TRBJ2-2; 13 bases are a match to TRBD2. With V trimmed by 3 bases and J by 5 bases, 1 base remained unmatched. The CDR3 has 15 residues. In germline, CDR1 is SGHRS, CDR2 YFSETQ. The CDR3 region has the DNA TGCGCCAGCAGCTCGGGACTAGCGGGGACCGGGGAGCTGTTTTTT. Its protein is CASSSGLAGTGELFF.

J is TRBJ2-7 and V is TRBV11-2; D call uncertain. The V gene lost 3 bases and the J gene lost 4 bases, with 4 bases spanning the gap. This CDR3 is 11 amino acids long. CDR1 and CDR2 (germline): SGHAT, FQNNGV. As DNA, the CDR3 is TGTGCCAGCAGCTTTCGGTACGAGCAGTACTTC. It is translated as CASSFRYEQYF. The full variable domain, rest sourced from reference TRBV11-2 and TRBJ2-7, is EAGVAQSPRYKIIEKRQSVAFWCNPISGHATLYWYQQILGQGPKLLIQFQNNGVVDDSQLPKDRFSAERLKGVDSTLKIQPAKLEDSAVYLCASSFRYEQYFGPGTRLTVT.

The V gene is TRBV9, the J gene TRBJ2-2; weak D call: TRBD1 (6 bases). The CDR3 runs to 14 residues. With 4 bases removed from V and 8 bases from J, the gap between germline ends came to 15 bases. Germline CDR1 SGDLS, CDR2 YYNGEE. This CDR3 reads CASSPTGQSGELFF. CDR3 nucleotides: TGTGCCAGCAGCCCCACGGGACAATCGGGGGAGCTGTTTTTT.

This clone was found once. V gene TRBV9 combines with J gene TRBJ2-5; TRBD2 is a possible D gene (5 bases). CDR1 is SGDLS and CDR2 is YYNGEE in the germline V gene. V lost 0 bases and J 3 bases, leaving 9 bases between the germline ends. The CDR3 length is 14 residues. Here the CDR3 DNA reads TGTGCCAGCAGCGTAGAAGGGAGTGAAGAGACCCAGTACTTC. It translates to CASSVEGSEETQYF.